This TCR beta chain is from a study of cytomegalovirus exposure and HLA in healthy donors. Study-wide points: Presence/absence analyses assumed roughly uniform sequencing depth across donors. Sequencing likely caused a cluster of highly shared sequence variants. Another analysis was done later, and it associated approximately 18,000 TCR beta sequences with HLA alleles at 0.05 false discovery rate.

PCR employed 60 Vbeta and 13 Jbeta primers. TCRdb's copy holds only in-frame clones and misses some; the assay was immunoSEQ multiplex PCR. The top ten clones hold about 7.8% of a sample with roughly 190,000 clones, 9.5% to 15% of them seen once. In its sample, this clone was seen a few times. Its antigen remains unidentified. At one end the junction does not follow the germline gene, possibly because of a read error. CDR3 size: 14 residues. Germline CDR1 is SGHRS and CDR2 is YFSETQ. J is TRBJ2-7 and V is TRBV5-1; 7 nucleotides match TRBD2. The sequencing input was PBMCs. This TCR was recovered from a middle-aged man in good health and CMV-seropositive. Here the CDR3 reads CASSLGRPGGGSNF. CDR3 nucleotide sequence: TGCGCCAGCAGCTTGGGACGCCCGGGGGGTGGGTCAAACTTC.